This is a list of T cell receptor beta chains from one sample in a study of CD4 T cells in relation to SARS-CoV-2 and coronaviruses. TCRdb's table, derived via immunoSEQ multiplex PCR, lists solely in-frame clones and lacks some. This sample yields tens of thousands of clones, of which approximately 84% are seen a single time; around 1.2% belongs to the top ten. No cognate antigen is known for these TCRs. Sequences were obtained from naive CD4+ T cells from PBMCs, cultured in vitro. These receptors originate from an adult with COVID-19. Both conserved end residues are part of each CDR3. A D gene is named only where the DNA matches it firmly. Rows give clone size only sometimes, using once, few, many, or a class for an expanded clone.

d_call	clone_size	v_call	j_call	cdr3_aa	cdr3_nt
TRBD1	-	TRBV6-5	TRBJ2-1	CASRGTGSSYNEQFF	TGTGCCAGCAGAGGGACAGGGAGCTCCTACAATGAGCAGTTCTTC
-	-	TRBV9	TRBJ2-3	CASSAQGRGTFTDTQYF	TGTGCCAGCAGCGCTCAGGGGAGGGGGACTTTCACAGATACGCAGTATTTT
-	few	TRBV3-1/TRBV3-2	TRBJ2-3	CASRPYTDTQYF	TGTGCCAGCAGGCCCTACACAGATACGCAGTATTTT
TRBD2	once	TRBV3-1/TRBV3-2	TRBJ2-1	CASSQELAGAFYNEQFF	TGTGCCAGCAGCCAGGAACTAGCGGGAGCTTTCTACAATGAGCAGTTCTTC
TRBD1	-	TRBV5-5	TRBJ2-3	CASSPDRPNVGTDTQYF	TGTGCCAGCAGCCCGGACAGGCCGAATGTAGGCACAGATACGCAGTATTTT
-	-	TRBV5-1	TRBJ2-7	CASSLVFGNYEQYF	TGCGCCAGCAGCTTGGTTTTTGGGAACTACGAGCAGTACTTC
-	-	TRBV4-1	TRBJ2-5	CASSQPVKGETQYF	TGCGCCAGCAGCCAACCTGTGAAAGGGGAGACCCAGTACTTC
-	-	TRBV28	TRBJ1-1	CASSLLPPGAFF	TGTGCCAGCAGTTTATTGCCCCCCGGAGCTTTCTTT
-	-	TRBV18	TRBJ1-1	CASSSRVNTEAFF	TGTGCCAGCTCATCGAGGGTGAACACTGAAGCTTTCTTT
-	once	TRBV5-1	TRBJ2-3	CASSWGTASDTQYF	TGCGCCAGCAGCTGGGGGACGGCTTCAGATACGCAGTATTTT
-	few	TRBV10-3	TRBJ2-7	CAISVTGSSYEQYF	TGTGCCATCAGCGTTACAGGGTCGAGCTACGAGCAGTACTTC
TRBD1	-	TRBV4-1	TRBJ1-5	CASSQDGQGVQPQHF	TGCGCCAGCAGCCAAGACGGACAGGGAGTTCAGCCCCAGCATTTT
TRBD2	-	TRBV11-3	TRBJ2-3	CASSLGLAGVTDTQYF	TGTGCCAGCAGCTTGGGACTAGCGGGAGTCACAGATACGCAGTATTTT
-	-	TRBV27	TRBJ2-7	CASRPLAPLYEQYF	TGTGCCAGCAGGCCCCTTGCCCCCCTCTACGAGCAGTACTTC
-	-	TRBV7-7	TRBJ2-2	CASSPDTGELFF	TGTGCCAGCAGCCCAGACACCGGGGAGCTGTTTTTT
-	-	TRBV28	TRBJ1-1	CASSYHKLRAFF	TGTGCCAGCAGTTACCATAAATTGCGAGCTTTCTTT
-	-	TRBV7-7	TRBJ2-1	CASSVGRDSYNEQFF	TGTGCCAGCAGCGTGGGAAGGGACTCCTACAATGAGCAGTTCTTC
-	-	TRBV6-2/TRBV6-3	TRBJ2-3	CASSKEIMGDTQYF	TGTGCCAGCAGTAAGGAGATCATGGGAGATACGCAGTATTTT
-	-	TRBV5-1	TRBJ2-3	CASSPQGGLRTDTQYF	TGCGCCAGCAGCCCCCAGGGTGGTCTACGCACAGATACGCAGTATTTT
-	-	TRBV3-1/TRBV3-2	TRBJ1-2	CASNRPTTHGTNYGYTF	TGTGCCAGCAACCGACCTACAACCCATGGAACTAACTATGGCTACACCTTC
-	-	TRBV19	TRBJ1-1	CASSTRLTRNTEAFF	TGTGCCAGTAGTACTCGACTAACTAGAAACACTGAAGCTTTCTTT
-	-	TRBV4-2	TRBJ1-6	CASSQKHRDTEKGGNSPLHF	TGTGCCAGCAGCCAGAAACACCGGGACACCGAAAAAGGAGGGAATTCACCCCTCCACTTT
TRBD1	-	TRBV24-1	TRBJ1-4	CATSDKTGGYEKLFF	TGTGCCACCAGTGACAAGACAGGGGGCTATGAAAAACTGTTTTTT
-	-	TRBV19	TRBJ1-4	CASRLTGHTTNFYEKLFF	TGTGCCAGTAGACTAACGGGACATACAACCAACTTCTATGAAAAACTGTTTTTT
TRBD2	-	TRBV28	TRBJ2-1	CASTYGGSSYNEQFF	TGTGCCAGCACCTACGGCGGGAGCTCCTACAATGAGCAGTTCTTC
TRBD2	-	TRBV28	TRBJ2-5	CASSLYSGRGDETQYF	TGTGCCAGCAGTTTATACAGCGGGAGAGGCGATGAGACCCAGTACTTC
TRBD1	-	TRBV14	TRBJ2-7	CASSQAQGAFWNEQYF	TGTGCCAGCAGCCAAGCACAGGGGGCGTTTTGGAACGAGCAGTACTTC
TRBD2	-	TRBV5-1	TRBJ2-7	CASRTSGSSYEQYF	TGCGCCAGCAGGACTAGCGGGTCCTCCTACGAGCAGTACTTC
TRBD2	-	TRBV28	TRBJ2-5	CASSFAGGRETQYF	TGTGCCAGCAGTTTTGCGGGGGGCAGGGAGACCCAGTACTTC
-	-	TRBV6-5	TRBJ1-2	CAISPGNYGYTF	TGTGCCATCAGCCCAGGAAACTATGGCTACACCTTC
-	few	TRBV5-4	TRBJ2-1	CASSRPGIVDNEQFF	TGTGCCAGCAGCCGCCCGGGAATTGTGGACAATGAGCAGTTCTTC
-	-	TRBV6-5	TRBJ2-7	CASSYSEEGTRYF	TGTGCCAGCAGTTACTCCGAAGAGGGCACGCGGTACTTC
TRBD1	-	TRBV7-3	TRBJ2-2	CASSFTGTDGAGELFF	TGTGCCAGCAGCTTCACCGGGACAGACGGCGCCGGGGAGCTGTTTTTT
-	-	TRBV7-2	TRBJ2-1	CASSRTRVPQFF	TGTGCCAGCAGCCGCACTAGGGTTCCGCAGTTCTTC
TRBD2	-	TRBV28	TRBJ2-3	CASSPGLAGVVADTQYF	TGTGCCAGCAGTCCGGGACTAGCGGGAGTAGTGGCAGATACGCAGTATTTT
-	-	TRBV18	TRBJ2-7	CASSPDYEQYF	TGTGCCAGCTCACCAGACTACGAGCAGTACTTC
-	-	TRBV10-3	TRBJ1-5	CAISEFGQLNQPQHF	TGTGCCATCAGTGAGTTTGGACAGCTTAATCAGCCCCAGCATTTT
-	-	TRBV5-1	TRBJ2-7	CASSPGRHPTYEQYF	TGCGCCAGCAGCCCGGGGAGGCACCCAACCTACGAGCAGTACTTC
TRBD1	-	TRBV6-5	TRBJ1-1	CASRKDRGSTEAFF	TGTGCCAGCAGAAAAGACAGGGGGTCAACTGAAGCTTTCTTT
TRBD1	few	TRBV6-2/TRBV6-3	TRBJ2-7	CASSYADRGLHEQYF	TGTGCCAGCAGTTACGCGGACAGGGGGCTCCACGAGCAGTACTTC
TRBD2	-	TRBV6-4	TRBJ2-5	CASKTTLTSGRTSQETQYF	TGTGCCAGCAAAACGACCCTGACTAGCGGGAGGACCTCCCAAGAGACCCAGTACTTC
-	-	TRBV2	TRBJ2-1	CASSAVADYNEQFF	TGTGCCAGCAGCGCTGTGGCGGACTACAATGAGCAGTTCTTC
TRBD2	-	TRBV7-9	TRBJ2-1	CASSRTPGLAGVGEQFF	TGTGCCAGCAGCAGAACCCCGGGACTAGCGGGAGTAGGTGAGCAGTTCTTC
TRBD1	-	TRBV12-3/TRBV12-4	TRBJ2-1	CASSRTGEVEQFF	TGTGCCAGCAGTCGGACAGGGGAGGTTGAGCAGTTCTTC
-	-	TRBV30	TRBJ1-5	CAWSHPGEGNQPQHF	TGTGCCTGGAGTCACCCAGGGGAGGGCAATCAGCCCCAGCATTTT
-	-	TRBV28	TRBJ2-2	CASSPDTSWTGELFF	TGTGCCAGCAGCCCGGATACATCGTGGACCGGGGAGCTGTTTTTT
-	-	TRBV7-9	TRBJ1-3	CASSLTSGNTIYF	TGTGCCAGCAGCTTAACCTCTGGAAACACCATATATTTT
-	-	TRBV6-4	TRBJ2-5	CASSRPRPAHQETQYF	TGTGCCAGCAGCAGGCCGCGGCCCGCCCATCAAGAGACCCAGTACTTC
-	-	TRBV6-6	TRBJ2-7	CASRELRSSSYEQYF	TGTGCCAGCAGAGAACTTAGATCGAGCTCCTACGAGCAGTACTTC
-	-	TRBV19	TRBJ2-6	CASSMWPSGANVLTF	TGTGCCAGTAGTATGTGGCCCTCTGGGGCCAACGTCCTGACTTTC
-	-	TRBV29-1	TRBJ2-3	CSAEFRGDSQYF	TGCAGCGCTGAATTCAGGGGCGATTCGCAGTATTTT
TRBD1	-	TRBV5-1	TRBJ2-7	CASSVQQGARYEQYF	TGCGCCAGCAGCGTCCAACAGGGGGCGCGTTACGAGCAGTACTTC
-	few	TRBV4-1	TRBJ2-7	CASSPSVGRVRTAYF	TGCGCCAGCAGCCCCTCGGTGGGACGGGTTCGAACGGCGTACTTC
TRBD1	-	TRBV10-2	TRBJ1-1	CASNPQGAGRTEAFF	TGCGCCAGCAACCCGCAGGGGGCGGGCAGGACTGAAGCTTTCTTT
-	-	TRBV30	TRBJ2-3	CAWSVRDTHTQYF	TGTGCCTGGAGTGTAAGGGACACACATACGCAGTATTTT
TRBD2	-	TRBV19	TRBJ2-7	CASSLLAGRGYEQYF	TGTGCCAGTAGTCTCCTAGCGGGAAGGGGCTACGAGCAGTACTTC
TRBD1	-	TRBV18	TRBJ2-1	CASSPTGRDEQFF	TGTGCCAGCTCACCGACAGGGAGAGATGAGCAGTTCTTC